The clone carrying this T cell receptor (beta chain) was counted only a few times. No antigen is known for it. The CDR3 is 16 amino acids. Trimming took 0 bases from V and 4 from J; bases not matched to a gene: 7. Germline V lookup: CDR1 PRHDT, CDR2 FYEKMQ (reference sequence). This sample stems from a study of OX40 agonist ivuxolimab in advanced cancers. Study information: At doses from 0.01 to 10 mg/kg, patients were given intravenous ivuxolimab every 2 weeks. Past anti-PD-1, anti-PD-L1 or anti-CTLA-4 therapy was accepted, and roughly 37% had received some.

Sequenced by immunoSEQ multiplex PCR; TCRdb stores in-frame clones only, minus some. The sample lists roughly 43,000 clones; around 85% were seen once. Broader study findings: No determination was made of the antigen specificity of the expanded peripheral T cells. Average numbers of expanded clones were greater in CD8+ T cells than in CD4+.

V is TRBV13 and J is TRBJ2-7; TRBD2 agrees at 9 bases. The receptor's source is an adult with an advanced solid tumor such as melanoma, head and neck, liver or kidney cancer. The sequencing used CD4+ or CD8+ T cells sorted from blood, collected in a trial of the OX40 agonist ivuxolimab. For the CDR3, the DNA is TGTGCCAGCAGCTTAGGCAGATCTAGCGGGGCGTACGAGCAGTACTTC. This translates into CASSLGRSSGAYEQYF. Full variable domain (outside the CDR3, taken from reference TRBV13 and TRBJ2-7): AAGVIQSPRHLIKEKRETATLKCYPIPRHDTVYWYQQGPGQDPQFLISFYEKMQSDKGSIPDRFSAQQFSDYHSELNMSSLELGDSALYFCASSLGRSSGAYEQYFGPGTRLTVT.